This entry concerns a single T cell receptor beta chain. The CDR3 runs to 19 residues. From germline, CDR1 is MGHRA and CDR2 YSYEKL. The ends lost 1 base at V and 5 bases at J; junction bases unmatched: 16. The data were taken from a study of T cells after yellow fever vaccination. UMIs and a universal primer site were added when TCR cDNA was made by 5'RACE template switching. Each CDR3 protein gets one entry after TCRdb re-called the 5' RACE reads with MiXCR. The table shows some 100,000 distinct CDR3 sequences, with over 8% occurring only once. Points from the study as a whole: Researchers noted that a small share of clonotypes showed up in both CD4 and CD8 compartments. Post-booster reappearance was seen for most primary-vaccination clones (about 96% CD4, around 90% CD8). The secondary T-cell response peaked on day 5, not day 15, but was weaker.

The sample was CD8+ T cells not binding an NS4B(214-222) dextramer, sorted from PBMCs, taken around 15 days after the first yellow fever vaccination. The rearrangement links TRBV4-1 to TRBJ1-5, with 8 bases fitting TRBD1. This receptor was obtained from a man younger than 30 who received the YFV17D yellow fever vaccine. The CDR3 DNA reads as TGCGCCAGCAGCCAAGTTTTCATCGGGACAGGAATTCTCTATCAGCCCCAGCATTTT. Its translation: CASSQVFIGTGILYQPQHF.